A selection of T cell receptor beta chains follows, all from one sample in a study of beta chain features in type 1 diabetes. Method: immunoSEQ multiplex PCR; TCRdb's copy keeps in-frame clones and lacks some. This sample has hundreds of thousands of clones, with roughly 13% found just once. The sample consisted of naive CD4+ T cells from blood. The source is a man between 18 and 35 years old with type 1 diabetes. CDR3s include the opening cysteine and the closing phenylalanine or tryptophan. A D gene is named only where the DNA matches it firmly. The size entry is marked missing in some rows and otherwise reads once, few, many or a size class.

v_call: TRBV27; clone_size: .; d_call: .; j_call: TRBJ1-2; cdr3_nt: TGTGCCAGCAGTTCTTCAGAGGGCAATGGCTACACCTTC; cdr3_aa: CASSSSEGNGYTF
v_call: TRBV7-2; clone_size: few; d_call: .; j_call: TRBJ1-6; cdr3_nt: TGTGCCAGCAGCTCCCCAAATTCACCCCTCCACTTT; cdr3_aa: CASSSPNSPLHF
v_call: TRBV5-4; clone_size: .; d_call: .; j_call: TRBJ2-6; cdr3_nt: TGTGCCAGCAGCTTGACAAAACTGAGCTCTGGGGCCAACGTCCTGACTTTC; cdr3_aa: CASSLTKLSSGANVLTF
v_call: TRBV19; clone_size: .; d_call: TRBD1; j_call: TRBJ1-2; cdr3_nt: TGTGCCAGTAGTCCGGACAGGGAAGGGATTGGCTACACCTTC; cdr3_aa: CASSPDREGIGYTF
v_call: TRBV7-9; clone_size: .; d_call: TRBD1; j_call: TRBJ1-2; cdr3_nt: TGTGCCAGCAGCTTAGCCGGACAGGATGGCTACACCTTC; cdr3_aa: CASSLAGQDGYTF
v_call: TRBV30; clone_size: .; d_call: .; j_call: TRBJ1-1; cdr3_nt: TGTGCCTGGACCCCGGGAGGCGCTGAAGCTTTCTTT; cdr3_aa: CAWTPGGAEAFF
v_call: TRBV7-8; clone_size: .; d_call: .; j_call: TRBJ1-2; cdr3_nt: TGTGCCAGCAGCTTAGCCAGGGACTATGGCTACACCTTC; cdr3_aa: CASSLARDYGYTF
v_call: TRBV7-2; clone_size: .; d_call: TRBD2; j_call: TRBJ2-3; cdr3_nt: TGTGCCAGCAGCTTAGGGGGACTAGGTACGGATACGCAGTATTTT; cdr3_aa: CASSLGGLGTDTQYF
v_call: TRBV18; clone_size: few; d_call: TRBD1; j_call: TRBJ1-2; cdr3_nt: TGTGCCAGCTCACCCGGAGGACAGGGTATAGAGGGCTACACCTTC; cdr3_aa: CASSPGGQGIEGYTF
v_call: TRBV2; clone_size: few; d_call: .; j_call: TRBJ2-7; cdr3_nt: TGTGCCAGCCTTGTAGCCTACGAGCAGTACTTC; cdr3_aa: CASLVAYEQYF
v_call: TRBV29-1; clone_size: .; d_call: .; j_call: TRBJ2-3; cdr3_nt: TGCAGCGTTGTGGGTAGGGGGGCCTCTAGCACAGATACGCAGTATTTT; cdr3_aa: CSVVGRGASSTDTQYF
v_call: TRBV29-1; clone_size: few; d_call: .; j_call: TRBJ2-6; cdr3_nt: TGCAGCGCAGGGACATCTGGGGCCAACGTCCTGACTTTC; cdr3_aa: CSAGTSGANVLTF